This T cell receptor beta chain was retrieved from a study of cytomegalovirus exposure and HLA in healthy donors. Germline V gene data show CDR1 as SEHNR and CDR2 as FQNEAQ (reference sequence). The V segment lost 2 bases and the J segment 5 bases; nucleotides outside the gene matches: 11. The CDR3 has 16 amino acids. Comments on this clone: Its antigen is currently unknown.

Primers: 60 Vbeta forward and 13 Jbeta reverse. Sequencing used immunoSEQ multiplex PCR; TCRdb keeps in-frame clones, though not all of them. Among more than 90,000 clones listed, around 76% were seen once. Findings of the study overall: Specificity for CMV antigens was confirmed in vitro for a few of the CMV-associated chains. Analysis performed later found 16,000 or so TCR beta sequences associated with HLA alleles at 0.05 false discovery rate.

The sequencing sample was made of PBMCs. This clonotype was sampled from a man aged 35 to 55 in good health and CMV-seropositive. The V and J genes are TRBV7-9 and TRBJ2-7; TRBD2 agrees at 8 bases. The CDR3 DNA reads TGTGCCAGCAGCTTATTCCCAGGACTAGCTTCCCACGAGCAGTACTTC. It specifies CASSLFPGLASHEQYF.